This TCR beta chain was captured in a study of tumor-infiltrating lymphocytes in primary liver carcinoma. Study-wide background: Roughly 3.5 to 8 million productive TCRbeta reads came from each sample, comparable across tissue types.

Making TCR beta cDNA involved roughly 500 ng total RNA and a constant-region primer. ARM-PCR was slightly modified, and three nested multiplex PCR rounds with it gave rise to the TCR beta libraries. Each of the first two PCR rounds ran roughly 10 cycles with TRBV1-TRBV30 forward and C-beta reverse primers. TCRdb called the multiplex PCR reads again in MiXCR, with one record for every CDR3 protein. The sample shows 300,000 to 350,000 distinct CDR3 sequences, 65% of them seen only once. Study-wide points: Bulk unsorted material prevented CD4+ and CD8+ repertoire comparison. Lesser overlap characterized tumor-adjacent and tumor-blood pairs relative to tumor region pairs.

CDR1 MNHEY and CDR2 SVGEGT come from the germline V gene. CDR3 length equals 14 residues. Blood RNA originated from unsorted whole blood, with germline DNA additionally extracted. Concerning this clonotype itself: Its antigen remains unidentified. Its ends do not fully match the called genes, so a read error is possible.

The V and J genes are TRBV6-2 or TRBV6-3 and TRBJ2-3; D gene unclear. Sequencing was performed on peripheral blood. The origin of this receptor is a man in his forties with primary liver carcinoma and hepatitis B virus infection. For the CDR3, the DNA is TGTGCTAGCAGGTTAGATAAGTACACAGATACGCAGTATTTT. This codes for CASRLDKYTDTQYF.